This T cell receptor beta chain was retrieved from a study of shared clonotypes between healthy human individuals. Clones were read by immunoSEQ multiplex PCR, and TCRdb kept only the in-frame ones, dropping some. This sample has about 2,200,000 clones; roughly 91% occur once, and the top ten carry around 1.7%. About this clone itself: Its antigen remains unidentified.

It was CD45RO-negative cells, positively selected for CCR7, that made up naive CD8 cells, with terminally differentiated effector memory CD45RA+ cells excluded. Study findings and constraints: Of the naive CD4 clonotypes, approximately 5% were shared across four donors. Clonotype sharing among donors, it was expected, would be affected by sequencing depth.

This CDR3 is 14 amino acids long. Germline values: CDR1 MNHEY, CDR2 SMNVEV (reference sequence). Trimming took off 10 bases at V and 4 bases at J, with 16 bases between the two ends. This receptor was identified in a man between 18 and 29 years old in good health. Some clones in this sample may be carry-over from other donors' samples. The chain uses TRBV27 and TRBJ2-2, with D tentatively TRBD2 (6 bases). Material for sequencing was naive CD8+ T cells from PBMCs. In nucleotides, the CDR3 is TGTGCCACTAGACCGGGACTGCGCACCGGGGAGCTGTTTTTT. Translated, it gives CATRPGLRTGELFF.